The table lists the clone carrying this T cell receptor (beta chain) with a few counts. No antigen is known for it. This sample is drawn from a study of T-cell reconstitution after alpha-beta-depleted transplantation in children. Study-wide results and caveats: Several hundred expanded graft clones reportedly were the source of alpha-beta T cells about two months after transplant. Most T-cell counts and diversity one year after the transplant came from T cells that were newly produced. Some patients showed high day-60 TCRbeta diversity, which derived from surviving recipient T cells and thymic progenitors.

Unique molecular identifiers featured in how the TCRbeta library was prepared. MiXCR was run by TCRdb on the PCR reads, yielding one entry per CDR3 protein. The table lists about 110,000 distinct CDR3 sequences, 20% to 25% of them singletons. The receptor was derived from a male patient between 2 and 15 years old who had a stem cell transplant for chronic granulomatous disease, so the T cells may come from the graft donor. Specimen: PBMCs, mostly from graft donor cells, collected 180 days after TCRalphabeta/CD19-depleted stem cell transplant.

CDR3 amino acids: CASSDRLQYQETQYF. The CDR3 DNA follows: TGTGCCAGCAGTGACCGACTGCAATACCAAGAGACCCAGTACTTC. The genes are TRBV6-1 and TRBJ2-5; D gene uncertain. Germline CDR1 reads MNHNS; CDR2 reads SASEGT. This CDR3 contains 15 residues. V lost 3 bases to trimming and J lost 0 bases, with 11 bases between them.